This TCR beta chain was captured in a study of PD-1 blockade in mismatch repair-deficient tumors. Trimming shortened V by 0 bases and J by 0 bases, and 5 bases separated the two germline ends. Germline CDR1 LGHNA, CDR2 YNFKEQ. CDR3 length: 14 residues. Repertoires were generated with immunoSEQ multiplex PCR, while TCRdb's copy carries only in-frame clones and drops some. The table includes about 51,000 clones, about 80% detected once. This sequence was found in an adult with mismatch repair-deficient cancer. The chain links TRBV4-2 to TRBJ1-1; no firm D call. Here the sequenced sample was peripheral blood, taken 4 weeks after starting pembrolizumab. CDR3 sequence (DNA): TGTGCCAGCAGCCAAGAAGCGATGAACACTGAAGCTTTCTTT. This sequence encodes CASSQEAMNTEAFF.